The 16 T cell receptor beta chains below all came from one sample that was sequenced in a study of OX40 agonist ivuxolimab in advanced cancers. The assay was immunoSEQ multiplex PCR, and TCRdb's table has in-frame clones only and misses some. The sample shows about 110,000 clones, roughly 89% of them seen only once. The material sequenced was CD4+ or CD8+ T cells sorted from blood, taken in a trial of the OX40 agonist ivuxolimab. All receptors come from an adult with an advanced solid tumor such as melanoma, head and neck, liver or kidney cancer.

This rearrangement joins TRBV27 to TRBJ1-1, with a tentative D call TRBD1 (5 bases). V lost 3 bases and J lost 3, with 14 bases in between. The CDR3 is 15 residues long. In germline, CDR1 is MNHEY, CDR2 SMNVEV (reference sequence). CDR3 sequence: CASSLSRWGDTEAFF. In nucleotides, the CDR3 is TGTGCCAGCAGTTTGTCTCGGTGGGGCGACACTGAAGCTTTCTTT.

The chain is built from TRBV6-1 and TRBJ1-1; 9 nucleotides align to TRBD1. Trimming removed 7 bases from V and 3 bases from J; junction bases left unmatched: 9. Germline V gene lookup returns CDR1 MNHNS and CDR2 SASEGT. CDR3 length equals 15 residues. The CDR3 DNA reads TGTGCCAGCAACTCGGACAGGGGCCCCGACACTGAAGCTTTCTTT. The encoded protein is CASNSDRGPDTEAFF.

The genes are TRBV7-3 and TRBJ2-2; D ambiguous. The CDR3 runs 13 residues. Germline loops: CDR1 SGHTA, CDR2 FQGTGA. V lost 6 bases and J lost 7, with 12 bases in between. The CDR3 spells CASRTSTSGELFF. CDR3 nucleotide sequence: TGTGCCAGCAGGACCTCCACAAGCGGGGAGCTGTTTTTT.

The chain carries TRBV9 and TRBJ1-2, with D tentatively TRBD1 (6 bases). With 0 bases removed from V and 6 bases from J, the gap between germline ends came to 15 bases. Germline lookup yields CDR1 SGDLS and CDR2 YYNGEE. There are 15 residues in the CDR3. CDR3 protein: CASSVEVQGIDGYTF. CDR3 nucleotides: TGTGCCAGCAGCGTAGAGGTACAGGGAATTGATGGCTACACCTTC. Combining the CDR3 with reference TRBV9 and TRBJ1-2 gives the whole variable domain DSGVTQTPKHLITATGQRVTLRCSPRSGDLSVYWYQQSLDQGLQFLIQYYNGEERAKGNILERFSAQQFPDLHSELNLSSLELGDSALYFCASSVEVQGIDGYTFGSGTRLTVV.

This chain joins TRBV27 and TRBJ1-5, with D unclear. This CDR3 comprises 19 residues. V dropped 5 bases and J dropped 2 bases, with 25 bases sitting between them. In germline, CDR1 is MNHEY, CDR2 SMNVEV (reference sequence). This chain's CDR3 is CASSPRPPVQRSGNQPQHF. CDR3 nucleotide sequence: TGTGCCAGCAGTCCCCGTCCCCCCGTACAGAGATCGGGCAATCAGCCCCAGCATTTT.

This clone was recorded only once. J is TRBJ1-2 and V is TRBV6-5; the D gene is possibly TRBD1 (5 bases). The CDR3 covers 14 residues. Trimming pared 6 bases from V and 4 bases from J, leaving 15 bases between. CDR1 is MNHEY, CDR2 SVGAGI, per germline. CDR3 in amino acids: CASSRDGNFYGYTF. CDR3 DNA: TGTGCCAGCAGCCGGGACGGCAATTTCTATGGCTACACCTTC.

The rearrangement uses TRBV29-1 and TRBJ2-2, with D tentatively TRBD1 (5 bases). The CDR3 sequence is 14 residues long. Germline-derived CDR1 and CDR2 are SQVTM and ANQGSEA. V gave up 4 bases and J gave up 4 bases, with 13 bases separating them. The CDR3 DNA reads TGCAGCGTTGGTAAAGGGGTTACCACCGGGGAGCTGTTTTTT. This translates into CSVGKGVTTGELFF.

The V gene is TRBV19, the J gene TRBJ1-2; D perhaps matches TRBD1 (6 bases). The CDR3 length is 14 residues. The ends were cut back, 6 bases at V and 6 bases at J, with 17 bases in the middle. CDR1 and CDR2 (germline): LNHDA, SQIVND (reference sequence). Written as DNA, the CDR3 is TGTGCCAGTAGAAGTAGACAGGCGTGGAATGGCTACACCTTC. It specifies CASRSRQAWNGYTF. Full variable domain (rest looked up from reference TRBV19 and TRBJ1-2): DGGITQSPKYLFRKEGQNVTLSCEQNLNHDAMYWYRQDPGQGLRLIYYSQIVNDFQKGDIAEGYSVSREKKESFPLTVTSAQKNPTAFYLCASRSRQAWNGYTFGSGTRLTVV.

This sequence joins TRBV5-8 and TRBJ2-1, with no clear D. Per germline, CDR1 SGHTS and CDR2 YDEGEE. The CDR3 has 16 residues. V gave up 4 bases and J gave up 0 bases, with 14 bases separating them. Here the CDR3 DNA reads TGTGCCAGCAGCCTTGGTTTTACGAGCTCCTACAATGAGCAGTTCTTC. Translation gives CASSLGFTSSYNEQFF. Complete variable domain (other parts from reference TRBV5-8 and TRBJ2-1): EAGVTQSPTHLIKTRGQQATLRCSPISGHTSVYWYQQALGLGLQFLLWYDEGEERNRGNFPPRFSGRQFPNYSSELNVNALELEDSALYLCASSLGFTSSYNEQFFGPGTRLTVL.

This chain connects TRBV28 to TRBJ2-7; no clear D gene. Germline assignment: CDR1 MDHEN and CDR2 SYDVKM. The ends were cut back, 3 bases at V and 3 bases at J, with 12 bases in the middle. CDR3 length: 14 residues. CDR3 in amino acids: CASSFPPVNYEQYF. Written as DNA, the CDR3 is TGTGCCAGCAGTTTCCCACCAGTGAACTACGAGCAGTACTTC. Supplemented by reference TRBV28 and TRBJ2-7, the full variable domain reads DVKVTQSSRYLVKRTGEKVFLECVQDMDHENMFWYRQDPGLGLRLIYFSYDVKMKEKGDIPEGYSVSREKKERFSLILESASTNQTSMYLCASSFPPVNYEQYFGPGTRLTVT.

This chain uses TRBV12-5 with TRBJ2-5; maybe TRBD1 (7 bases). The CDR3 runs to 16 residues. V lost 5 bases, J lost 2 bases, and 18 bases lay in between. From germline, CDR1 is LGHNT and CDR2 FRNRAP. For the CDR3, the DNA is TGTGCTAGTGGTGGAGGGGAGACAGGGTATCAAGAGACCCAGTACTTC. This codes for CASGGGETGYQETQYF.

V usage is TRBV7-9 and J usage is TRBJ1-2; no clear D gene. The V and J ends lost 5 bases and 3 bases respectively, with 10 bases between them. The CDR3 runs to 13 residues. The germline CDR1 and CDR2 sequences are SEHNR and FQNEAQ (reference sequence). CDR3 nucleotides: TGTGCCAGCAGCCGTACAAATGACTATGGCTACACCTTC. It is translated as CASSRTNDYGYTF.

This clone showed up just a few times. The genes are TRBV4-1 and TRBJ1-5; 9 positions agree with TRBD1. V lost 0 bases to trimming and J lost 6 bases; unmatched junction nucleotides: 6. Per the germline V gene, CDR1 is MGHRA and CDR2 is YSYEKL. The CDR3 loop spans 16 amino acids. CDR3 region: CASSQDGTGKSQPQHF. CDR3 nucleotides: TGCGCCAGCAGCCAAGATGGGACAGGGAAAAGTCAGCCCCAGCATTTT.

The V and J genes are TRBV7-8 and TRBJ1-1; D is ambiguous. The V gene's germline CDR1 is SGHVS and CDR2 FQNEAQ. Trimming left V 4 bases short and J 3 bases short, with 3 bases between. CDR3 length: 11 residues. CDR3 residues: CASSSDTEAFF. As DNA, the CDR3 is TGTGCCAGCAGCTCGGACACTGAAGCTTTCTTT.

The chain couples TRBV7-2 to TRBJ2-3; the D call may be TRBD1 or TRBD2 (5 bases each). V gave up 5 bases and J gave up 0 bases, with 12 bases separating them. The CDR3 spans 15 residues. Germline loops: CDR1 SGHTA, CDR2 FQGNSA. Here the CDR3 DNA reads TGTGCCAGCAGCCCAGGGACGGTTAGCACAGATACGCAGTATTTT. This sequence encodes CASSPGTVSTDTQYF.

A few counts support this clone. CDR3 protein: CASSQYSGELFF. DNA for the CDR3: TGTGCCAGCAGCCAATACTCCGGGGAGCTGTTTTTT. The chain joins TRBV11-1 to TRBJ2-2; D not resolved. Trimming removed 5 bases from V and 6 bases from J, with 7 bases in between. Germline CDR1 is SGHAT and CDR2 is FQDESV (reference sequence). The CDR3 is 12 amino acids.